This TCR beta chain was identified during a study of vaccination and CD4 T cells after COVID-19. Study-level information: Post-vaccine specimens were obtained a median roughly 70 days after dose two (range 14 to 241). The cells in question were stimulated using overlapping spike peptides derived from SARS-CoV-2, HCoV-NL63, HCoV-OC43 and HCoV-229E.

In its sample, this clonotype ranks as medium-sized. Its antigen is as yet unknown. The treatment was: roughly ten-day PBMC culture with coronavirus spike peptide pools or control peptides (ViraFEST assay). ViraFEST used peptide pools to expand antigen-specific T cells and subsequently sequenced their TCRs. The CDR3 runs to 15 residues. Trimming at V came to 2 bases and at J to 5 bases, leaving 6 bases not matched to a gene. In germline, CDR1 is LNHNV, CDR2 YYDKDF (reference sequence). Researchers used the Oncomine TCR Beta short-read assay to sequence DNA from cultured CD4+ T cells. Genomic DNA was isolated from CD4+ T cells that had been cultured. Each CDR3 protein is one row after TCRdb ran MiXCR on the PCR reads. The table includes several thousand distinct CDR3 sequences, 25% to 35% detected once.

The source was CD4+ T cells from blood, cultured in vitro, collected after SARS-CoV-2 vaccination. This receptor was obtained from a human donor who had recovered from COVID-19. V and J are TRBV15 and TRBJ2-5; 9 bases match TRBD2. The CDR3 region has the DNA TGTGCCACCAGCAGATCCCGACTAGCGGCCGAGACCCAGTACTTC. This gives the protein CATSRSRLAAETQYF.